One sample yielded the 20 T cell receptor beta chains listed below, sequenced in a study of T-cell memory formation after mild COVID-19. Each CDR3 protein gets one entry after TCRdb re-called the 5' RACE reads with MiXCR. The sample contains fewer than 95,000 distinct CDR3 sequences, about 15% of which appear only once. The specimen sequenced was PBMCs or a T cell subset sorted from them (not recorded which). The receptors here all came from a young man who had mild COVID-19 (a few samples of this study predate the infection). Cell type and time point are not known.

This sequence joins TRBV5-5 and TRBJ2-7, with no clear D. Germline-derived CDR1 and CDR2 are SGHKS and YYEKEE (reference sequence). The CDR3 is made up of 13 amino acids. Trimming took 4 bases from V and 6 from J, leaving 14 bases between them. Here the CDR3 reads CASSLTPSTEQYV. CDR3 in DNA: TGTGCCAGCAGCCTAACGCCGTCAACCGAGCAGTACGTC.

The V and J genes are TRBV28 and TRBJ1-1; no clear D gene. Deletions cut 1 base from V and 5 bases from J, with 11 bases between. CDR3 length: 14 amino acids. Germline assignment: CDR1 MDHEN and CDR2 SYDVKM. CDR3 nucleotide sequence: TGTGCCAGCAGTTTATTCGGGGTAGAGACTGAAGCTTTCTTT. Translating it yields CASSLFGVETEAFF.

V usage is TRBV5-4 and J usage is TRBJ2-7, with a possible D match to TRBD2 (5 bases). V gave up 1 base and J gave up 3 bases, with 8 bases separating them. The CDR3 has 13 residues. CDR1 and CDR2 (germline): SGHNT, YYREEE (reference sequence). As DNA, the CDR3 is TGTGCCAGCAGCTTGAACAGCGGCTACGAGCAGTACGTC. Residues: CASSLNSGYEQYV.

The J gene is TRBJ2-3, the V gene TRBV27, with a tentative D call TRBD2 (6 bases). The V and J ends lost 0 bases and 0 bases respectively, with 19 bases between them. CDR3 size: 19 residues. The germline CDR1 and CDR2 sequences are MNHEY and SMNVEV (reference sequence). DNA for the CDR3: TGTGCCAGCAGTTTATCGTCGGGTGTGGCGGGGTCGAGCACAGATACGCAGTATTTT. This sequence encodes CASSLSSGVAGSSTDTQYF.

This clonotype was recorded many times. The chain joins TRBV4-1 to TRBJ1-4; D remains unclear. Germline loops: CDR1 MGHRA, CDR2 YSYEKL. V was trimmed by 1 base and J by 4 bases, leaving 7 bases between them. The CDR3 loop spans 14 amino acids. The CDR3 DNA reads TGCGCCAGCAGCCAAGCGGTAGTTAATGAAAAACTGTTTTTT. Translated: CASSQAVVNEKLFF.

This chain connects TRBV7-2 to TRBJ1-6; 7 bases fit TRBD1. The CDR3 sequence is 13 residues long. Per the germline V gene, CDR1 is SGHTA and CDR2 is FQGNSA. After removal of 5 bases from V and 14 bases from J, the junction contained 9 bases not matched to a gene. The CDR3 nucleotides read TGTGCCAGCAGCCGACAGGGCTTAAGGACCCTCCACTTT. This translates into CASSRQGLRTLHF.

The CDR3 DNA is TGCGCCAGCAGCTTGGCTGGGACTGAGCCCTACGAGCAGTACTTC. It codes for CASSLAGTEPYEQYF. V gene TRBV5-1 combines with J gene TRBJ2-7; D might be TRBD2 (6 bases). Trimming cost V 0 bases and J 2 bases, with 12 bases left between them. CDR1 is SGHRS, CDR2 YFSETQ, per germline. This CDR3 spans 15 amino acids.

This chain joins TRBV4-3 and TRBJ1-5; 11 bases are shared with TRBD1. Germline values: CDR1 LGHNA, CDR2 YSLEER. The CDR3 contains 15 residues. Germline trimming cut 4 bases from V and 4 bases from J; bases unmatched to any gene: 3. The CDR3 DNA reads TGCGCCAGCAGCCTCGGGACAGGGGGAAATCAGCCCCAGCATTTT. Translating gives CASSLGTGGNQPQHF.

This clonotype occurred a few times. J is TRBJ2-1 and V is TRBV9, with TRBD1 as a possible D gene (5 bases). Trimming took off 3 bases at V and 0 bases at J, with 13 bases between the two ends. Germline V lookup: CDR1 SGDLS, CDR2 YYNGEE. The CDR3 totals 16 residues. The CDR3 DNA reads TGTGCCAGCAGCGCTTACTATCAGGGCTCCTACAATGAGCAGTTCTTC. It encodes CASSAYYQGSYNEQFF.

This clonotype was recorded many times. The rearrangement links TRBV7-6 to TRBJ2-3; 13 bases map to TRBD2. J was trimmed by 5 bases and V by 4 bases; bases with no gene match: 3. The germline V gene has CDR1 SGHVS and CDR2 FNYEAQ. The CDR3 totals 15 residues. The CDR3, as DNA: TGTGCCAGCAGCTCCTGGACTAGCGGGGGAGATACGCAGTATTTT. The encoded protein is CASSSWTSGGDTQYF. Full variable domain (remainder filled in from reference TRBV7-6 and TRBJ2-3): GAGVSQSPRYKVTKRGQDVALRCDPISGHVSLYWYRQALGQGPEFLTYFNYEAQQDKSGLPNDRFSAERPEGSISTLTIQRTEQRDSAMYRCASSSWTSGGDTQYFGPGTRLTVL.

This clonotype occurred a few times. The rearrangement uses TRBV27 and TRBJ2-3; no firm D call. Germline values: CDR1 MNHEY, CDR2 SMNVEV (reference sequence). The CDR3 contains 12 residues. With 11 bases removed from V and 6 bases from J, the gap between germline ends came to 15 bases. The CDR3 coding sequence is TGTGCCTCCCGTGTAGGTCTCGATACGCAGTATTTT. Amino acids: CASRVGLDTQYF.

V usage is TRBV15 and J usage is TRBJ1-1; tentatively, D is TRBD1 (6 bases). V lost 1 base to trimming and J lost 7 bases, with 19 bases between them. This CDR3 is built from 16 residues. In germline, CDR1 is LNHNV, CDR2 YYDKDF (reference sequence). Here the CDR3 DNA reads TGTGCCACCAGCAGAGCGGGGGGCGCACGCATGGGTGAAGCTTTCTTT. As protein: CATSRAGGARMGEAFF.

This clonotype has only a few counts. The CDR3 DNA is TGTGCCAGCACACCGGGACTTAAAGAGACCCAGTACTTC. Translation gives CASTPGLKETQYF. The chain links TRBV2 to TRBJ2-5; a weak D match, TRBD2 (6 bases). CDR1 is SNHLY and CDR2 is FYNNEI in the germline V gene. V was pared by 7 bases and J by 3 bases, with 12 bases between. The CDR3 runs 13 residues.

The chain links TRBV7-9 to TRBJ1-2; the match to TRBD1 covers 8 bases. Germline lookup yields CDR1 SEHNR and CDR2 FQNEAQ (reference sequence). V trimming: 5 bases; J trimming: 1 base; junction bases outside the gene matches: 12. The CDR3 runs 17 residues. The DNA of the CDR3 is TGTGCCAGCAGCCCATTTCGTGGGACAGGATATAACTATGGCTACACCTTC. Translated: CASSPFRGTGYNYGYTF.

This chain links TRBV7-2 with TRBJ2-5; 14 bases match TRBD2. The J segment lost 5 bases and the V segment lost 4 bases, leaving 9 bases of the junction unmatched. Germline V gives CDR1 SGHTA, CDR2 FQGNSA. CDR3 length: 17 amino acids. CDR3 nucleotides: TGTGCCAGCAGCTCGCCGGGACTAGCGGGGGCGGGGGAGACCCAGTACTTC. Protein product: CASSSPGLAGAGETQYF.

The chain employs TRBV24-1 and TRBJ2-7; D gene ambiguous. CDR3 length: 11 amino acids. Germline CDR1 and CDR2: KGHDR and SFDVKD. V was pared by 7 bases and J by 5 bases, with 8 bases between. CDR3 in amino acids: CATRGYHEQYF. CDR3 sequence (DNA): TGTGCCACCAGGGGTTACCACGAGCAGTACTTC.

This clonotype turned up a few times. The chain employs TRBV6-6 and TRBJ2-7, with D possibly TRBD2 on 6 matching bases. V was shortened by 5 bases and J by 5 bases, with 19 bases between the two germline ends. The germline V gene encodes CDR1 MNHNY and CDR2 SVGAGI (reference sequence). The CDR3 runs to 15 residues. The CDR3 region has the DNA TGTGCCAGCAGTACCCCCGACGGGCCGGGGGACGAGCAGTACTTC. Translated: CASSTPDGPGDEQYF.

V usage is TRBV27 and J usage is TRBJ2-7; TRBD1 matches 9 bases. The CDR3 loop spans 14 amino acids. J lost 5 bases, V lost 3 bases, and 5 bases had no gene match. Germline V CDR1 and CDR2: MNHEY, SMNVEV (reference sequence). The CDR3 protein is CASSLGTGYDEQYF. The CDR3 DNA sequence: TGTGCCAGCAGTTTGGGGACAGGGTATGACGAGCAGTACTTC.

This clonotype appeared many times. This rearrangement joins TRBV7-6 to TRBJ2-3, with D perhaps assigned TRBD1 or TRBD2 (5 bases each). CDR3 length: 14 amino acids. V lost 5 bases and J lost 2, with 11 bases in between. Germline V gene lookup returns CDR1 SGHVS and CDR2 FNYEAQ. CDR3 residues: CASSVTGTTDTQYF. CDR3 coding DNA: TGTGCCAGCAGCGTGACCGGGACCACAGATACGCAGTATTTT.

In its sample, this clonotype was seen a few times. The rearrangement uses TRBV29-1 and TRBJ2-1, with D unresolved. The CDR3 is 11 residues long. The ends were cut back, 6 bases at V and 2 bases at J, with 5 bases in the middle. From germline, CDR1 is SQVTM and CDR2 ANQGSEA. The CDR3: CSVDTYNEQFF. As DNA, the CDR3 is TGCAGCGTCGACACCTACAATGAGCAGTTCTTC.